The source of this T cell receptor beta chain is a study of human T cells and chemical hapten exposure. The sample holds a few counts of this clonotype. Its target is unknown. Single cDNA molecules in the library carried unique molecular identifiers attached during preparation. TCRdb processed the RACE reads anew with MiXCR; each CDR3 protein has one entry. This table holds roughly 260,000 distinct CDR3 sequences, about 8.1% found once. Study results and limitations: Controls had significantly fewer large CDR3 similarity clusters than were formed by expanded TCRs.

Time point defined: pre-sensitization, week 0. Treatment in this sample: therapeutic diphenylcyclopropenone sensitization with weekly scalp DPC. Donors, patients with alopecia ranging from 18 to 70 years old and judged suitable for DPC, provided samples. This TCR was sampled from a woman aged 40 to 50 with alopecia areata. Some clones in this sample may be carry-over from other donors' samples. The sample was whole blood, taken in connection with sensitization to the hapten diphenylcyclopropenone (DPC).

CDR3 nucleotides: TGCAGTGTATCGCTAGCGGGAGGCCCAGATACGCAGTATTTT. Amino acids: CSVSLAGGPDTQYF. The chain links TRBV20-1 to TRBJ2-3, with TRBD2 identical over 11 bases. V gave up 7 bases and J gave up 4 bases; unmatched junction bases: 7. Germline values: CDR1 DFQATT, CDR2 SNEGSKA (reference sequence). The CDR3 sequence is 14 residues long.